The rows below give T cell receptor beta chains drawn from one sample of a study of cytomegalovirus exposure and HLA in healthy donors. Sequencing was performed with immunoSEQ multiplex PCR; in TCRdb, only in-frame clones are kept and a portion is missing. The table has about 230,000 clones, over 65% seen once. Sequenced input: PBMCs. The receptors were gathered from an older woman in good health and CMV-seropositive. CDR3s include the opening cysteine and the closing phenylalanine or tryptophan. Fields, in order: V gene, J gene, D gene, clone size, CDR3 DNA, CDR3 protein. The D gene is left open where the match is weak. The size entry is marked missing in some rows and otherwise reads once, few, many or a size class.

V gene: TRBV28
J gene: TRBJ1-5
D gene: .
clone size: few
CDR3 DNA: TGTGCCAGCAGTAGTCGCCAGGGTAGCAATCAGCCCCAGCATTTT
CDR3 protein: CASSSRQGSNQPQHF

V gene: TRBV7-8
J gene: TRBJ1-2
D gene: .
clone size: .
CDR3 DNA: TGTGCCAGCAGCTTAGAGGGGACACGTTCCAACTATGGCTACACCTTC
CDR3 protein: CASSLEGTRSNYGYTF

V gene: TRBV5-1
J gene: TRBJ1-5
D gene: .
clone size: .
CDR3 DNA: TGCGCCAGCAGCCTCGGCGGAGAGCGGCCCCAGCATTTT
CDR3 protein: CASSLGGERPQHF

V gene: TRBV2
J gene: TRBJ2-6
D gene: .
clone size: .
CDR3 DNA: TGTGCCAGCAGTGATGGCACTAAACTCTCTGGGGCCAACGTCCTGACTTTC
CDR3 protein: CASSDGTKLSGANVLTF

V gene: TRBV6-1
J gene: TRBJ2-1
D gene: .
clone size: .
CDR3 DNA: TGTGCCAGCAGTGTAATGGAGGTTTGGAATGAGCAGTTCTTC
CDR3 protein: CASSVMEVWNEQFF

V gene: TRBV7-9
J gene: TRBJ1-6
D gene: .
clone size: .
CDR3 DNA: TGTTCCAGCACCTCGAGCTCCTATAATTCACCCCTCCACTTT
CDR3 protein: CSSTSSSYNSPLHF

V gene: TRBV11-1
J gene: TRBJ1-2
D gene: .
clone size: once
CDR3 DNA: TGTGCCAGCACCATCGACCGAGACTTCTATGGCTACACCTTC
CDR3 protein: CASTIDRDFYGYTF

V gene: TRBV28
J gene: TRBJ2-4
D gene: TRBD1
clone size: .
CDR3 DNA: TGTGCCAGCAGTTCCTCCGGGACAGGGAGTAACATTCAGTACTTC
CDR3 protein: CASSSSGTGSNIQYF

V gene: TRBV28
J gene: TRBJ1-4
D gene: TRBD1
clone size: .
CDR3 DNA: TGTGCCAGCAGTTTTCCGACAGGGGGTGTTGTAGGGAAACTGTTTTTT
CDR3 protein: CASSFPTGGVVGKLFF

V gene: TRBV10-3
J gene: TRBJ2-7
D gene: .
clone size: .
CDR3 DNA: TGTGCCACCCGGACAGCCACTACCTACGAGCAGTACTTC
CDR3 protein: CATRTATTYEQYF

V gene: TRBV15
J gene: TRBJ2-3
D gene: TRBD2
clone size: .
CDR3 DNA: TGTGCCACCAGCCGCCCCCAGACTTTAGCGGGAGGCCCCACAGATACGCAGTATTTT
CDR3 protein: CATSRPQTLAGGPTDTQYF

V gene: TRBV27
J gene: TRBJ2-7
D gene: TRBD2
clone size: .
CDR3 DNA: TGTGCCAGCACCCCCCTGGGGGGCGCGGGTAGCGGGGAGTCCTACGAGCAGTACTTC
CDR3 protein: CASTPLGGAGSGESYEQYF

V gene: TRBV7-6
J gene: TRBJ1-5
D gene: TRBD1
clone size: .
CDR3 DNA: TGTGCCAGCAGCCCCGGGACAGGCCATCAGCCCCAGCATTTT
CDR3 protein: CASSPGTGHQPQHF

V gene: TRBV6-5
J gene: TRBJ1-1
D gene: TRBD1
clone size: .
CDR3 DNA: TGTGCCAGCAGGGCCGGGACAGGGTCTGAAGCTTTCTTT
CDR3 protein: CASRAGTGSEAFF

V gene: TRBV7-9
J gene: TRBJ2-1
D gene: .
clone size: .
CDR3 DNA: TGTGCCAGCAGACCGGGAACACGTTACAATGAGCAGTTCTTC
CDR3 protein: CASRPGTRYNEQFF

V gene: TRBV18
J gene: TRBJ2-7
D gene: .
clone size: few
CDR3 DNA: TGTGCCAGCTCACCACCTGAATCTGATACGGGACTCGCAACTCCCTACGAGCAGTACTTC
CDR3 protein: CASSPPESDTGLATPYEQYF

V gene: TRBV4-2
J gene: TRBJ2-7
D gene: .
clone size: .
CDR3 DNA: TGTGCCAGCAGCTTAGAGGCTTACTACGAGCAGTACTTC
CDR3 protein: CASSLEAYYEQYF